Following are 19 T cell receptor beta chains from one sample sequenced in a study of CD8 T cells in Susac syndrome. Random hexamers were used to reverse transcribe an amount of about 0.45 to 1 ug RNA. Each CDR3 protein is one row after TCRdb ran MiXCR on the immunoSEQ multiplex PCR reads. The repertoire includes about 53,000 distinct CDR3 sequences, 95% of them detected once, and less than 0.8% sits in the top ten. Specimen: CD8+ T cells from PBMCs. Source of these receptors: a human donor with Susac syndrome.

J is TRBJ1-5 and V is TRBV27; a possible D gene is TRBD1 (5 bases). From germline, CDR1 is MNHEY and CDR2 SMNVEV (reference sequence). Trimming left V 2 bases short and J 8 bases short, with 13 bases between. This CDR3 has 14 residues. In nucleotides, the CDR3 is TGTGCCAGCAGTTTACAGGGAGTGAGAAAGCCCCAGCATTTT. It codes for CASSLQGVRKPQHF.

The CDR3 nucleotides are TGTGCCAGCAGTTATACCGGGAGGGGCCAACAAGAGACCCAGTACTTC. It is translated as CASSYTGRGQQETQYF. This sequence joins TRBV27 and TRBJ2-5; 8 bases line up with TRBD2. Unmatched junction bases numbered 9, after V lost 4 bases and J lost 2 bases. Germline assignment: CDR1 MNHEY and CDR2 SMNVEV (reference sequence). This CDR3 region has 16 residues.

V is TRBV5-1 and J is TRBJ1-4; unclear D gene. Trimming took 4 bases from V and 6 from J, leaving 13 bases between them. Germline loops: CDR1 SGHRS, CDR2 YFSETQ. This CDR3 is 14 amino acids long. The CDR3, as DNA: TGCGCCAGCAGCAGGGTCTCATCGGATGAAAAACTGTTTTTT. Protein product: CASSRVSSDEKLFF.

In this sample, this clonotype turned up once. This chain uses TRBV30 with TRBJ1-1; D not resolved. The ends were cut back, 4 bases at V and 5 bases at J, with 8 bases in the middle. Germline loops: CDR1 GTSNPN, CDR2 SVGIG (reference sequence). CDR3 size: 11 residues. This CDR3 is CAWNGDTEAFF. CDR3 nucleotides: TGTGCCTGGAACGGGGATACTGAAGCTTTCTTT.

The chain has TRBV14 and TRBJ2-7, with 9 bases matching TRBD1. The junction had 4 bases not matched to a gene; V was cut back by 5 bases and J by 5 bases. CDR3 size: 13 residues. CDR1 SGHDN and CDR2 FVKESK come from the germline V gene. In DNA form, the CDR3 reads TGTGCCAGCAGCTTTGGACAGGGGAACGAGCAGTACTTC. This translates into CASSFGQGNEQYF.

J is TRBJ2-7 and V is TRBV29-1; 10 bases are a match to TRBD2. Germline CDR1 and CDR2: SQVTM and ANQGSEA. The CDR3 length is 17 residues. The ends lost 1 base at V and 2 bases at J; junction bases unmatched: 11. This CDR3 reads CSVEGGVLAGVPYEQYF. CDR3 in DNA: TGCAGCGTTGAAGGCGGCGTTCTAGCGGGGGTGCCCTACGAGCAGTACTTC.

This clonotype came up once. The chain is built from TRBV5-1 and TRBJ2-3; maybe TRBD2 (6 bases). V lost 0 bases and J lost 6, with 14 bases in between. The germline CDR1 and CDR2 sequences are SGHRS and YFSETQ. This CDR3 spans 15 amino acids. The CDR3 DNA follows: TGCGCCAGCAGCTTGGAGGGACTCATAGCCGATACGCAGTATTTT. Amino acid sequence: CASSLEGLIADTQYF.

The CDR3, as DNA: TGTGCCACCAGCAGGCGGGGCGGCCTAAATTCACCCCTCCACTTT. Its translation: CATSRRGGLNSPLHF. The chain uses TRBV15 and TRBJ1-6; TRBD1 is a possible D gene (5 bases). The length of the CDR3 is 15 residues. Deletions cut 3 bases from V and 7 bases from J, with 13 bases between. Germline values: CDR1 LNHNV, CDR2 YYDKDF (reference sequence). The full variable domain, rest sourced from reference TRBV15 and TRBJ1-6, is DAMVIQNPRYQVTQFGKPVTLSCSQTLNHNVMYWYQQKSSQAPKLLFHYYDKDFNNEADTPDNFQSRRPNTSFCFLDIRSPGLGDTAMYLCATSRRGGLNSPLHFGNGTRLTVT.

V usage is TRBV20-1 and J usage is TRBJ2-7, with D maybe TRBD2 (5 bases). V was cut by 6 bases and J by 2 bases, with 11 bases left in between. The CDR3 length is 12 residues. Germline V gene data show CDR1 as DFQATT and CDR2 as SNEGSKA (reference sequence). Here the CDR3 reads CSARSETYEQYF. The CDR3 DNA reads TGCAGTGCCCGTAGCGAAACCTACGAGCAGTACTTC.

This chain connects TRBV28 to TRBJ1-5, with 7 bases fitting TRBD1. V gave up 3 bases and J gave up 8 bases; unmatched junction bases: 7. The CDR3 runs to 14 residues. Looked up from germline, CDR1 is MDHEN and CDR2 is SYDVKM. CDR3 amino acids: CASSFYRGRKPQHF. The DNA of the CDR3 is TGTGCCAGCAGTTTCTACAGGGGCCGAAAGCCCCAGCATTTT.

The chain links TRBV3-1 to TRBJ2-1; TRBD2 agrees at 8 bases. CDR3 length equals 16 residues. Trimming removed 2 bases from V and 4 bases from J; junction bases left unmatched: 7. CDR1 and CDR2 from the germline V gene are LGHDT and YNNKEL (reference sequence). The CDR3 DNA reads TGTGCCAGCAGCCAAATCCGGGGCGGGGGGTACAATGAGCAGTTCTTC. This sequence encodes CASSQIRGGGYNEQFF.

The V call is TRBV9, the J call TRBJ2-5, with D possibly TRBD2 on 5 matching bases. The germline CDR1 and CDR2 sequences are SGDLS and YYNGEE. Between the trimmed V and J ends, which lost 4 bases and 5 bases, there was a span of 15 bases. The CDR3 consists of 14 residues. CDR3 coding DNA: TGTGCCAGCAGCCCGCTACGGGGTGAGGAGACCCAGTACTTC. Protein product: CASSPLRGEETQYF.

The J gene is TRBJ2-3, the V gene TRBV6-1; possible D gene TRBD2, 6 bases. Germline lookup yields CDR1 MNHNS and CDR2 SASEGT. The CDR3 is 18 residues long. V was cut by 4 bases and J by 3 bases, with 23 bases left in between. The CDR3 here is CASSGVVRDWERTDTQYF. Here the CDR3 DNA reads TGTGCCAGCAGTGGCGTGGTCCGGGACTGGGAAAGAACAGATACGCAGTATTTT.

This chain links TRBV18 with TRBJ2-6; D ambiguous. Between the trimmed V and J ends, which lost 3 bases and 4 bases, there was a span of 4 bases. CDR1 is KGHSH, CDR2 LQKENI, per germline. This CDR3 is 13 amino acids long. The CDR3: CASSPGGANVLTF. The CDR3 DNA reads TGTGCCAGCTCACCTGGCGGGGCCAACGTCCTGACTTTC.

This chain joins TRBV7-9 and TRBJ2-3; D gene unclear. The V gene's germline CDR1 is SEHNR and CDR2 FQNEAQ (reference sequence). The CDR3 length is 12 residues. Trimming stripped 1 base from V and 6 bases from J, with 5 bases between. The CDR3 is CASSLGPDTQYF. As DNA, the CDR3 is TGTGCCAGCAGCTTAGGTCCCGATACGCAGTATTTT.

The rearrangement joins TRBV7-9 to TRBJ2-3, with TRBD2 as a possible D gene (6 bases). This CDR3 has 14 amino acids. Trimming took 1 base from V and 7 from J, leaving 12 bases between them. In germline, CDR1 is SEHNR, CDR2 FQNEAQ (reference sequence). The CDR3 DNA follows: TGTGCCAGCAGCTTAGTTAGGAGGGGTTATACGCAGTATTTT. Protein product: CASSLVRRGYTQYF.

The DNA for the CDR3 is TGCAGCGTGGGGGACAGGGGGACCTATGGCTACACCTTC. As protein: CSVGDRGTYGYTF. This chain links TRBV29-1 with TRBJ1-2, with 11 bases matching TRBD1. The CDR3 extends over 13 amino acids. CDR1 and CDR2 (germline): SQVTM, ANQGSEA. Trimming removed 6 bases from V and 4 bases from J; junction bases left unmatched: 4.

Only a few counts were recorded for this clonotype. This CDR3 reads CASSFPRLAGEKGEQFF. Here the CDR3 DNA reads TGTGCCAGCAGCTTCCCGAGGCTAGCGGGGGAAAAGGGTGAGCAGTTCTTC. The chain joins TRBV11-2 to TRBJ2-1; 10 nucleotides agree with TRBD2. The junction had 14 bases not matched to a gene; V was cut back by 3 bases and J by 9 bases. CDR3 length: 17 amino acids. CDR1 is SGHAT and CDR2 is FQNNGV in the germline V gene.

V usage is TRBV20-1 and J usage is TRBJ2-1; TRBD2 matches at 7 bases. Per the germline V gene, CDR1 is DFQATT and CDR2 is SNEGSKA (reference sequence). The CDR3 is made up of 16 amino acids. The V gene end was trimmed by 3 bases and the J gene end by 4 bases; junction bases not matched to a gene: 12. CDR3 in amino acids: CSASGEGAGQYNEQFF. The CDR3 region has the DNA TGCAGTGCTAGCGGGGAAGGAGCGGGGCAATACAATGAGCAGTTCTTC.